This T cell receptor (beta chain) appears in the sequencing data of a study of T cells in tumors after PD-1 blockade. Study-level information: Prior checkpoint blockade, systemic immunosuppressant use, or anti-cancer therapy within 4 weeks excluded patients. Overall study findings and caveats: Blood contained approximately 41% of the tumor's TCR clonotypes.

Only in-frame clones appear in the TCRdb table, and some are missing; sequencing was by immunoSEQ multiplex PCR. The sample includes 55,000 to 70,000 clones, just under 80% of them seen just once. Concerning this clone itself: Antigen unknown.

This CDR3 is 13 amino acids long. The ends were cut back, 5 bases at V and 6 bases at J, with 14 bases in the middle. The germline V gene has CDR1 SGHTA and CDR2 FQGTGA. The sample consisted of PBMCs, taken before anti-PD-1 treatment. The TCR originated in a human donor with basal cell carcinoma. This sequence joins TRBV7-3 and TRBJ2-7; perhaps D is TRBD1 or TRBD2 (5 bases each). This chain's CDR3 is CASSPRGDGEQYF. The DNA for the CDR3 is TGTGCCAGCAGCCCCCGTGGGGACGGCGAGCAGTACTTC.